This T cell receptor beta chain was sequenced for a study of beta chain features in type 1 diabetes. About the research overall: No age, gender or cell yield differences were seen between patients and healthy donors. Study outcomes and limitations: The naive, central memory and Treg TCRB repertoires of patients appeared to be more similar to one another than those of healthy donors.

This CDR3 spans 13 amino acids. This clone was detected a few times. Its antigen remains unknown. There was one heparinised blood draw per donor, averaging about 100 mL. CD45RO/CCR7/CD25/CD127/CD95/CD27 staining was used to isolate CD4+ naive, central memory, regulatory and stem cell-like memory cells by sorting. Isolated RNA was reverse transcribed in full, so expressed TCRB transcripts were sequenced. TCRdb's copy holds only in-frame clones and misses some; the assay was immunoSEQ multiplex PCR. This sample has under 250,000 clones, with 13% to 15% found just once. The sequenced material came from naive CD4+ T cells from blood. V usage is TRBV21-1 and J usage is TRBJ1-2; TRBD1 is the table's D call and was not checked against the DNA. TRBV21-1 is given as a pseudogene. This TCR derives from a woman aged 35 to 49 in good health. CDR3 residues: CASSLGAYYGYTF. In DNA, the CDR3 is TGTGCCAGCAGCCTGGGGGCGTACTATGGCTACACCTTC.